This TCR beta chain was captured by sequencing in a study of CD8+CD57+ T cells in acquired aplastic anemia (dated by TCRdb to the late 2010s). Study-wide context: Extracted DNA from sorted CD4+ and CD8+ cells averaged around 3.5 ug, ranging from about 0.18 to 27.4 ug. A CD8+CD57+ expansion meant a frequency higher than the mean frequency seen in healthy subjects.

This clonotype was recorded at least ten times. Its antigen is currently not known. Base qualities are missing; no much larger clone stands one base away. Expansion of CD8+CD57+ cells had been shown by flow cytometry in the patients chosen for sequencing. Every patient had a diagnosis of severe acquired aplastic anemia based on International Study of Aplastic Anemia and Agranulocytosis and Camitta criteria. Patients had received no therapy at the time of blood sampling. In this study, sorted CD4+ and CD8+ T cells from the blood of healthy subjects and of severe aplastic anemia patients had their TCR repertoires deep-sequenced. In the USA, patient enrollment took place under clinicaltrials.gov protocols 00001620, 01623167, 00001397, 00071045, 00081523 and 00961064. Ficoll-Paque density gradient centrifugation was used to isolate peripheral blood mononuclear cells. Before DNA was extracted, CD4+ and CD8+ T cells were sorted using either FACS or magnetic beads.

Profiling of TCR beta VDJ combinations and CDR3 sequences used genomic DNA as the template. An Illumina HiSeq 2000 was used for TCR repertoire sequencing. In the paper's pipeline: TRBV/TRBJ rearrangement plots, CDR3 size and DJ length profiles, and Simpson's diversity index were used to assess repertoires. The most abundant DNA sequence in the deep sequencing data was defined as the immunodominant clone. CDR3 amino acid sequences were screened for sharing across subjects and were compared with published repertoires and the VDJdb database. TCRdb trimmed public reads at Q25 via fastp, called clones via MiXCR and kept in-frame beta chains. Rows with a matching CDR3 protein are joined into one entry that keeps the most common DNA and genes. The V and J calls follow TCRdb's processing rather than the paper's. The sample table shows about 150,000 distinct CDR3 sequences, and roughly half are seen once. The ten largest account for approximately 12% of the sample.

Paper-wide results and their limitations: Around 30 CD8+ CDR3 sequences were found to be shared between patients and controls, but these sequences appeared to be highly expressed in patients and within the immunodominant clones of the patients. Patients and healthy controls showed no significant difference in CD8+ Simpson's diversity (P=0.060).

V is shortened by 8 bases, J by 5 bases, and the region joining them spans 12 bases. The CDR3 runs 13 residues from the cysteine to the phenylalanine. Only CDR3 DNA remains: 39 bases, in frame from the first base. CDR1 and CDR2 are read off the germline V gene as SNHLY and FYNNEI. The sequence came from a human donor with aplastic anemia. The chain is made from TRBV2 and TRBJ2-2; matching of 6 bases hints at TRBD2 as the D gene. Input material: sorted CD4+, CD8+, or CD8+CD57+ T cells (not recorded which) from PBMCs. The bases read TGTGCCAGCCTCCTGGGGAGGACCGGGGAGCTGTTTTTT. Its protein product is CASLLGRTGELFF.